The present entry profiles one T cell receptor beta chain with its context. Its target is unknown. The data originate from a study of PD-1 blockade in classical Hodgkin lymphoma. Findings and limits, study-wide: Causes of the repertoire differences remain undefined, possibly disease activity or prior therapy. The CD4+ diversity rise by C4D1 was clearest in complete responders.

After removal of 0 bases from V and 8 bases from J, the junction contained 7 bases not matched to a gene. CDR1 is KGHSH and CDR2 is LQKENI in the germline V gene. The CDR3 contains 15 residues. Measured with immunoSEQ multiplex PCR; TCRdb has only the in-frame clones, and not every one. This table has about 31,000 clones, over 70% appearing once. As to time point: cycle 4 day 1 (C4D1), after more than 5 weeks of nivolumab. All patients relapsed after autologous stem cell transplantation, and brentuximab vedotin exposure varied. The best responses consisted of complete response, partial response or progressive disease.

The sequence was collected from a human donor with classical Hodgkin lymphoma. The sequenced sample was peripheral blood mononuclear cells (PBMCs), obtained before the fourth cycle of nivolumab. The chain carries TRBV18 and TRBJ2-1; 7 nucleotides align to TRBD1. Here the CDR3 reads CASSPPTGRFHEQFF. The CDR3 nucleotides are TGTGCCAGCTCACCACCGACAGGGCGATTCCATGAGCAGTTCTTC.